This T cell receptor (beta chain) was found in a study of beta chain features in type 1 diabetes. Study-wide background: Healthy donors and patients showed comparable age, gender and cell yields. Study-wide findings and caveats: TCRB CDR3s from Type 1 diabetes patients were moderately but significantly shorter in all four CD4+ subsets.

This CDR3 has 17 residues. The V and J ends lost 0 bases and 0 bases respectively, with 12 bases between them. CDR1 is LGHNA, CDR2 YSLEER, per germline. Regarding this clone: The antigen is not known.

Investigators reverse transcribed all isolated RNA, so they sequenced expressed TCRB transcripts. About 3.4 million reads on average were seen across naive, central memory and regulatory T cell samples. Assay: immunoSEQ multiplex PCR; the TCRdb copy retains only in-frame clones and omits some. This sample has approximately 250,000 clones, with about a tenth found just once. Purity exceeded 98% in all sorted populations. Sequencing input: naive CD4+ T cells from blood. The gene calls are TRBV4-3 and TRBJ1-3; TRBD1 might be the D (5 bases). The clonotype originates from a man younger than 40 with type 1 diabetes. This CDR3 reads CASSQDSPGGSGNTIYF. CDR3 in DNA: TGCGCCAGCAGCCAAGATAGTCCGGGGGGCTCTGGAAACACCATATATTTT.